The 23 T cell receptor beta chains in this list originate from one sample, sequenced in a study of T cell changes during pregnancy in multiple sclerosis. Profiling relied on immunoSEQ multiplex PCR, and the TCRdb table lists in-frame clones only, not all of them. The sample carries 100,000 or so clones, roughly nine tenths recorded once. The material sequenced was peripheral blood, taken after pregnancy. Every receptor here comes from a female donor with multiple sclerosis, enrolled in a pregnancy study.

This clone has a single count. The CDR3 DNA follows: TGTGCCAGCAGCTTGGACCCGGGACTAGCGGGTACCGGGGAGCTGTTTTTT. This codes for CASSLDPGLAGTGELFF. V gene TRBV5-5 combines with J gene TRBJ2-2; the match to TRBD2 covers 12 bases. V was clipped by 0 bases and J by 5 bases; unmatched bases: 5. The V gene's germline CDR1 is SGHKS and CDR2 YYEKEE (reference sequence). The CDR3 has 17 residues.

J is TRBJ1-4 and V is TRBV13; D uncertain. V gave up 5 bases and J gave up 10 bases, with 11 bases separating them. This CDR3 spans 12 amino acids. Germline loops: CDR1 PRHDT, CDR2 FYEKMQ (reference sequence). The CDR3 here is CASSAGSGKLFF. The CDR3 coding sequence is TGTGCCAGCAGCGCCGGTTCGGGAAAACTGTTTTTT.

The chain carries TRBV11-2 and TRBJ2-2, with 14 bases lining up with TRBD2. V lost 5 bases and J lost 9; bases outside the gene matches: 11. The length of the CDR3 is 17 residues. Germline loops: CDR1 SGHAT, CDR2 FQNNGV. This CDR3 reads CASSDGLAGGTERELFF. DNA for the CDR3: TGTGCCAGCAGCGACGGACTAGCGGGGGGTACGGAGCGGGAGCTGTTTTTT.

The chain is built from TRBV7-3 and TRBJ2-3, with 8 bases that match TRBD1. The CDR3 runs 14 residues. Trimming removed 4 bases from V and 2 bases from J; junction bases left unmatched: 2. Per the germline V gene, CDR1 is SGHTA and CDR2 is FQGTGA. CDR3 residues: CASSWDRNTDTQYF. Here the CDR3 DNA reads TGTGCCAGCAGCTGGGACAGGAACACAGATACGCAGTATTTT. Filled out from reference TRBV7-3 and TRBJ2-3, the complete variable domain reads GAGVSQTPSNKVTEKGKYVELRCDPISGHTALYWYRQSLGQGPEFLIYFQGTGAADDSGLPNDRFFAVRPEGSVSTLKIQRTERGDSAVYLCASSWDRNTDTQYFGPGTRLTVL.

The rearrangement joins TRBV15 to TRBJ2-2; 8 nucleotides align to TRBD2. J gave up 4 bases and V 4 bases, and 11 bases lay outside the gene matches. Germline V gene sequence: CDR1 LNHNV, CDR2 YYDKDF (reference sequence). CDR3 length equals 17 residues. DNA for the CDR3: TGTGCCACCAGCAAATCCGGAGGCGGGGGGATCACCGGGGAGCTGTTTTTT. Translating it yields CATSKSGGGGITGELFF.

The V call is TRBV2, the J call TRBJ2-7, with 10 bases fitting TRBD1. Germline CDR1 and CDR2: SNHLY and FYNNEI. The ends lost 7 bases at V and 9 bases at J; junction bases unmatched: 9. The CDR3 has 13 residues. CDR3: CASTGQGVKGQYF. As DNA, the CDR3 is TGTGCCAGCACCGGACAGGGGGTTAAAGGGCAGTACTTC.

The J gene is TRBJ2-2, the V gene TRBV5-6; D is possibly TRBD1 (5 bases). The CDR3 is made up of 15 amino acids. Trimming removed 0 bases at V and 6 bases at J, with 12 bases between. CDR1 and CDR2 from the germline V gene are SGHDT and YYEEEE. The CDR3 bases are TGTGCCAGCAGCTTGGTTTTCAGGGTGTCCGGGGAGCTGTTTTTT. It codes for CASSLVFRVSGELFF.

In this sample, this clone turned up once. This CDR3 reads CASSLGDEAEAFF. The CDR3 coding sequence is TGCGCCAGCAGCTTAGGAGATGAGGCTGAAGCTTTCTTT. This chain uses TRBV5-1 with TRBJ1-1; D remains unclear. The germline gives CDR1 SGHRS, CDR2 YFSETQ. CDR3 length: 13 amino acids. The V and J ends lost 2 bases and 6 bases respectively, with 11 bases between them.

The chain is built from TRBV23-1 and TRBJ2-7, with TRBD1 identical over 7 bases. TRBV23-1 is placed among ORFs of uncertain function. The CDR3 spans 15 residues. V gave up 7 bases and J gave up 3 bases; unmatched junction bases: 12. CDR3 nucleotide sequence: TGCGCCAGCACACCGGGACAGAAGCATAACTACGAGCAGTACTTC. Protein: CASTPGQKHNYEQYF.

The chain joins TRBV19 to TRBJ2-6; 7 nucleotides match TRBD2. This CDR3 has 16 amino acids. Germline loops: CDR1 LNHDA, CDR2 SQIVND (reference sequence). V was clipped by 11 bases and J by 4 bases; unmatched bases: 14. As DNA, the CDR3 is TGTGCCCGCGGTGGGGGGGAAGTGGAAGGGGCCAACGTCCTGACTTTC. This codes for CARGGGEVEGANVLTF.

This chain connects TRBV7-9 to TRBJ2-7; D possibly corresponds to TRBD2 (5 bases). From germline, CDR1 is SEHNR and CDR2 FQNEAQ (reference sequence). CDR3 length: 14 amino acids. The ends were cut back, 5 bases at V and 0 bases at J, with 11 bases in the middle. The CDR3 region has the DNA TGTGCCAGCAGCAGAGGCCGGGACTCCTACGAGCAGTACTTC. It is translated as CASSRGRDSYEQYF.

The chain employs TRBV27 and TRBJ2-7, with 11 bases fitting TRBD2. The CDR3 is 14 amino acids. V shed 5 bases, J shed 4 bases, and the junction held 4 bases outside the gene matches. Germline CDR1 MNHEY, CDR2 SMNVEV (reference sequence). CDR3 DNA sequence: TGTGCCAGCAGTGACGGACTAGCGGGTTACGAGCAGTACTTC. Translated, it gives CASSDGLAGYEQYF.

The rearrangement joins TRBV19 to TRBJ2-7, with TRBD1 identical over 7 bases. CDR3 size: 16 residues. From germline, CDR1 is LNHDA and CDR2 SQIVND (reference sequence). With 10 bases clipped from V and 0 bases from J, the junction kept 15 bases outside the gene matches. CDR3 nucleotide sequence: TGTGCCACCAGACAGGGTCGAGATATTAGCTCCTACGAGCAGTACTTC. Amino acids: CATRQGRDISSYEQYF.

This chain connects TRBV6-1 to TRBJ1-2; D is possibly TRBD1 (5 bases). CDR1 and CDR2 (germline): MNHNS, SASEGT. V lost 4 bases to trimming and J lost 3 bases, with 9 bases between them. This CDR3 has 13 amino acids. CDR3 bases: TGTGCCAGCAGTGCCGACAGCCACTATGGCTACACCTTC. This codes for CASSADSHYGYTF.

The rearrangement links TRBV2 to TRBJ2-1, with 10 bases lining up with TRBD2. From germline, CDR1 is SNHLY and CDR2 FYNNEI. The CDR3 covers 17 residues. Trimming at V came to 6 bases and at J to 10 bases, leaving 18 bases not matched to a gene. The CDR3 here is CASRARLAGGVLLEQFF. In nucleotides, the CDR3 is TGTGCCAGCAGGGCAAGATTAGCGGGGGGAGTCCTTCTGGAGCAGTTCTTC.

J is TRBJ1-1 and V is TRBV7-6, with TRBD1 as a possible D gene (5 bases). Trimming removed 0 bases from V and 3 bases from J, with 11 bases in between. CDR1 is SGHVS and CDR2 is FNYEAQ in the germline V gene. The CDR3 has 15 residues. The CDR3 DNA follows: TGTGCCAGCAGCTTAGCTGGGGGGTCAGACACTGAAGCTTTCTTT. It yields the protein CASSLAGGSDTEAFF.

This clone has a single count. The chain joins TRBV7-9 to TRBJ2-1; 7 bases agree with TRBD1. The V segment lost 11 bases and the J segment 0 bases; nucleotides outside the gene matches: 7. The CDR3 contains 14 residues. CDR1 is SEHNR and CDR2 is FQNEAQ in the germline V gene (reference sequence). The CDR3, as DNA: TGTGCCTCAAGGGGGCCAAGCTCCTACAATGAGCAGTTCTTC. It encodes CASRGPSSYNEQFF.

This sequence joins TRBV4-1 and TRBJ2-3; unclear D gene. The CDR3 consists of 14 residues. Trimming removed 6 bases at V and 6 bases at J, with 16 bases between. In germline, CDR1 is MGHRA, CDR2 YSYEKL. The CDR3 DNA is TGCGCCAGCAGACCTACCGGGTTTTTGGATACGCAGTATTTT. Amino acids: CASRPTGFLDTQYF.

The gene calls are TRBV30 and TRBJ2-7, with 8 bases identical to TRBD2. Germline values: CDR1 GTSNPN, CDR2 SVGIG (reference sequence). The CDR3 has 12 residues. The V segment lost 5 bases and the J segment 4 bases; nucleotides outside the gene matches: 4. The CDR3 region is CAWAGGPYEQYF. CDR3 DNA: TGTGCCTGGGCGGGGGGCCCTTACGAGCAGTACTTC.

On this clone: Additional DNA sequences in this sample encode the identical CDR3. The V call is TRBV27, the J call TRBJ2-7; 7 positions match TRBD1. The CDR3 is 13 residues long. CDR1 MNHEY and CDR2 SMNVEV come from the germline V gene (reference sequence). The V segment lost 5 bases and the J segment 4 bases; nucleotides outside the gene matches: 5. The CDR3 sequence: CASSLARGYEQYF. In DNA, the CDR3 is TGTGCCAGCAGTCTAGCCAGGGGGTACGAGCAGTACTTC.

This chain links TRBV30 with TRBJ2-7; 7 nucleotides line up with TRBD1. The CDR3 contains 14 residues. V dropped 3 bases and J dropped 2; count of bases not matched to a gene: 7. The germline V gene encodes CDR1 GTSNPN and CDR2 SVGIG (reference sequence). The CDR3: CAWRPFDRAYEQYF. In nucleotides, the CDR3 is TGTGCCTGGAGACCATTTGACAGGGCCTACGAGCAGTACTTC.

V gene TRBV7-3 combines with J gene TRBJ2-2; 8 bases are shared with TRBD2. V shed 5 bases and J 1 base; nucleotides not matched to a gene: 3. The CDR3 contains 15 residues. Germline CDR1 is SGHTA and CDR2 is FQGTGA. Here the CDR3 reads CASSPLAGNTGELFF. The CDR3 region has the DNA TGTGCCAGCAGCCCCCTAGCGGGGAACACCGGGGAGCTGTTTTTT.

The CDR3 region is CASSSRDSGTYEQYF. In DNA, the CDR3 is TGTGCCAGCAGCTCCCGGGATAGCGGCACCTACGAGCAGTACTTC. This rearrangement joins TRBV6-5 to TRBJ2-7; D is possibly TRBD2 (6 bases). In germline, CDR1 is MNHEY, CDR2 SVGAGI. The CDR3 covers 15 residues. The V gene lost 6 bases and the J gene lost 2 bases, with 17 bases spanning the gap.